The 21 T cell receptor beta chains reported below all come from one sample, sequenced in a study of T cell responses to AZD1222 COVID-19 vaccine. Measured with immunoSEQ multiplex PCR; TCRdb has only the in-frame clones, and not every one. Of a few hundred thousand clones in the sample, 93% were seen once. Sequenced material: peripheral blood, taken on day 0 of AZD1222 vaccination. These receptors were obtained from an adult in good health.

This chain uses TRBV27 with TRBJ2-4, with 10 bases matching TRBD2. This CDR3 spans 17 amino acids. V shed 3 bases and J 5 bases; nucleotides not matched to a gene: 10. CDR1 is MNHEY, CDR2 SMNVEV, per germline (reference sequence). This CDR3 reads CASSFGSSGSGENIQYF. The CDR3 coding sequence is TGTGCCAGCAGTTTTGGGTCTAGCGGGAGTGGAGAAAACATTCAGTACTTC.

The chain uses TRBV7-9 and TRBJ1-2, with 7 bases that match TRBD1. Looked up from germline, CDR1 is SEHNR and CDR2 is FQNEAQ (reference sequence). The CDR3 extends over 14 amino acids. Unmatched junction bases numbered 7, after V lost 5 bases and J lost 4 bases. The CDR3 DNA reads TGTGCCAGCAGCGCGGTTGCAGGGGGCTATGGCTACACCTTC. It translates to CASSAVAGGYGYTF.

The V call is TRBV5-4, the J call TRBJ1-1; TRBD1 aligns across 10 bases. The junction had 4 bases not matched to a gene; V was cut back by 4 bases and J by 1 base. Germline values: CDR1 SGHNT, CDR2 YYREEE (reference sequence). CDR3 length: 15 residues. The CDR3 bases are TGTGCCAGCAGCCAGGACAGGGGGGCGAACACTGAAGCTTTCTTT. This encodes CASSQDRGANTEAFF.

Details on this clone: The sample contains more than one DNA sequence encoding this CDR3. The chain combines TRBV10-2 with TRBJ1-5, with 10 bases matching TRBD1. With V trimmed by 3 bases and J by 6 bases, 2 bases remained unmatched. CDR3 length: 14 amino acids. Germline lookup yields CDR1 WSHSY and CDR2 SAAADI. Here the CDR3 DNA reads TGCGCCAGCAGTGATAGGGACAGGGGTCAGCCCCAGCATTTT. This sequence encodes CASSDRDRGQPQHF.

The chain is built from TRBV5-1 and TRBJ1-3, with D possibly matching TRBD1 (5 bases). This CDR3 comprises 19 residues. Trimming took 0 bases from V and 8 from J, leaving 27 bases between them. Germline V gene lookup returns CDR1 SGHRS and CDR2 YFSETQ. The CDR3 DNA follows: TGCGCCAGCAGCTTGGCAGGACTCCGGGACCAGGGTCGGGTAGACACCATATATTTT. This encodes CASSLAGLRDQGRVDTIYF.

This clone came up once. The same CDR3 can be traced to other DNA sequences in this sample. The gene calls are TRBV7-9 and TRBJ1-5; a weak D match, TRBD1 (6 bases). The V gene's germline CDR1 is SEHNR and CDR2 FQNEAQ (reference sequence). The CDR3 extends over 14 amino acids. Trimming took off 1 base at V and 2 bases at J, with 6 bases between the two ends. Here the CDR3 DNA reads TGTGCCAGCAGCTTAGGACAGGGCAATCAGCCCCAGCATTTT. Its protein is CASSLGQGNQPQHF.

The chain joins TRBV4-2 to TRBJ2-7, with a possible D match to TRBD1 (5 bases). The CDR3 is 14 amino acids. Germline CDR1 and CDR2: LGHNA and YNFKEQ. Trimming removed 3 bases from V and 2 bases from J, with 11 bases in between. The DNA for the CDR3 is TGTGCCAGCAGCCAGGAACAGGACACCTACGAGCAGTACTTC. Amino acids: CASSQEQDTYEQYF.

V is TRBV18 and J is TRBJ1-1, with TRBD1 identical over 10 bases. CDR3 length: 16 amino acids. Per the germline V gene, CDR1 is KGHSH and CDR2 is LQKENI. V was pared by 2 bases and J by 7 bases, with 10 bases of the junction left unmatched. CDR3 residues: CASSPSPGQGFVEAFF. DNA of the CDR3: TGTGCCAGCTCACCATCTCCGGGACAGGGGTTCGTTGAAGCTTTCTTT.

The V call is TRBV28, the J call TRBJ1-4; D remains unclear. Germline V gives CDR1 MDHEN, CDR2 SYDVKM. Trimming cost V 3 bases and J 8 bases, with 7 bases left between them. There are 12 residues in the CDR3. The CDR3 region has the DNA TGTGCCAGCAGTTTCCCGAGGGAAAAACTGTTTTTT. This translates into CASSFPREKLFF.

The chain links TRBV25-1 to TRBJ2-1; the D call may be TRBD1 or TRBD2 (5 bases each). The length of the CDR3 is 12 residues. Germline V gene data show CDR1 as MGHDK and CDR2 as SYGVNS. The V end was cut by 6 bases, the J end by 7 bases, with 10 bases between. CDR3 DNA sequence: TGTGCCAGCAGCAGGGAGTTGAATGAGCAGTTCTTC. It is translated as CASSRELNEQFF. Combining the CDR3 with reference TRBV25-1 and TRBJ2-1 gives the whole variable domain EADIYQTPRYLVIGTGKKITLECSQTMGHDKMYWYQQDPGMELHLIHYSYGVNSTEKGDLSSESTVSRIRTEHFPLTLESARPSHTSQYLCASSRELNEQFFGPGTRLTVL.

CDR3 region: CATSKRENQETQYF. The CDR3 DNA is TGTGCCACCAGTAAACGGGAAAATCAAGAGACCCAGTACTTC. The rearrangement uses TRBV24-1 and TRBJ2-5; D is possibly TRBD2 (5 bases). From germline, CDR1 is KGHDR and CDR2 SFDVKD. Trimming pared 6 bases from V and 2 bases from J, leaving 12 bases between. The CDR3 runs to 14 residues.

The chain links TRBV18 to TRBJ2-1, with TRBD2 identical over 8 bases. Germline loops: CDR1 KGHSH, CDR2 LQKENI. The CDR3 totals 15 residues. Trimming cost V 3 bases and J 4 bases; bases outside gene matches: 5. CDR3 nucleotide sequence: TGTGCCAGCTCACCTAATAGCGGGGAGTACAATGAGCAGTTCTTC. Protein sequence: CASSPNSGEYNEQFF. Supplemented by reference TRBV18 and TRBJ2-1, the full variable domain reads NAGVMQNPRHLVRRRGQEARLRCSPMKGHSHVYWYRQLPEEGLKFMVYLQKENIIDESGMPKERFSAEFPKEGPSILRIQQVVRGDSAAYFCASSPNSGEYNEQFFGPGTRLTVL.

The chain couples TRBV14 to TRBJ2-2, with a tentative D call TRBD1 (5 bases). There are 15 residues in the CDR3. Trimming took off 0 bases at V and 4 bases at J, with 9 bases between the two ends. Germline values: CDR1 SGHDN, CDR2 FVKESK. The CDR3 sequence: CASSQEKGRTGELFF. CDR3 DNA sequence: TGTGCCAGCAGCCAAGAGAAGGGGCGCACCGGGGAGCTGTTTTTT.

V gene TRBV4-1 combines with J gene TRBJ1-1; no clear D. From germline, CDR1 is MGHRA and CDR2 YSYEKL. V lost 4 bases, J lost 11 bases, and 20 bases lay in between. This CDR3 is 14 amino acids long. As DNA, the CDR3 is TGCGCCAGCAGCCCCGAGGCGGGGATCAAGTATGCTTTCTTT. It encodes CASSPEAGIKYAFF.

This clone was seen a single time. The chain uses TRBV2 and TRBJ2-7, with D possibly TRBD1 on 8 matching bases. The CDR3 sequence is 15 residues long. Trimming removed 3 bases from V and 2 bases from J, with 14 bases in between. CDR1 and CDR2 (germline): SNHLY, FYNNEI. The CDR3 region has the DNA TGTGCCAGCAGTGAGAGGACAGGGAGGGCCTACGAGCAGTACTTC. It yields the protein CASSERTGRAYEQYF.

CDR3 DNA sequence: TGTGCCAGCAGCTTGGAACAGTCGTCTGCCTATGGCTACACCTTC. This sequence encodes CASSLEQSSAYGYTF. The chain links TRBV5-4 to TRBJ1-2; D ambiguous. With 0 bases removed from V and 4 bases from J, the gap between germline ends came to 13 bases. Germline-derived CDR1 and CDR2 are SGHNT and YYREEE (reference sequence). This CDR3 is built from 15 residues.

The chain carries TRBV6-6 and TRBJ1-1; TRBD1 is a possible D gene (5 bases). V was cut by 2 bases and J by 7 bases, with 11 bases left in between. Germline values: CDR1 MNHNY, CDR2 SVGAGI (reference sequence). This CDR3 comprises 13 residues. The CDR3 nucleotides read TGTGCCAGCAGTTACCCGGACAAATTTGAAGCTTTCTTT. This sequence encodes CASSYPDKFEAFF.

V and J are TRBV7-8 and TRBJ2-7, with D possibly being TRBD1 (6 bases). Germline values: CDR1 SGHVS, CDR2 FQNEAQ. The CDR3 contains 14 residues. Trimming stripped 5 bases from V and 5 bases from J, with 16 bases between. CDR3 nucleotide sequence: TGTGCCAGCAGCCACACAGGGCCCTCGAACGAGCAGTACTTC. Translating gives CASSHTGPSNEQYF.

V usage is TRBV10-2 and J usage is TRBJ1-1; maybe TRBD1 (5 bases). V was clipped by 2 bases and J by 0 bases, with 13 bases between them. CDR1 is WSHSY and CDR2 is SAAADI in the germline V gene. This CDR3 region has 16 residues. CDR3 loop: CASSEAGLRMNTEAFF. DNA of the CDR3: TGCGCCAGCAGTGAGGCGGGACTCAGGATGAACACTGAAGCTTTCTTT.

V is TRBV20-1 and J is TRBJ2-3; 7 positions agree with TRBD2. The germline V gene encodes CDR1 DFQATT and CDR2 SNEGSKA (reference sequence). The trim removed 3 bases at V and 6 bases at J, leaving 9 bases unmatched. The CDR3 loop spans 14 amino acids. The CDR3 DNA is TGCAGTGCTAGTCAGCGGGGCGGCAAGGATACGCAGTATTTT. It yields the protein CSASQRGGKDTQYF.

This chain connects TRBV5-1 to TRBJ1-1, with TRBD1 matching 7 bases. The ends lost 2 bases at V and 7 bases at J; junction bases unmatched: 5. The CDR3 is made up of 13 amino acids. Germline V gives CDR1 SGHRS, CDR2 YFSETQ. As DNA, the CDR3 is TGCGCCAGCAGCTTAACAGGGGTTGGTGAAGCTTTCTTT. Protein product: CASSLTGVGEAFF. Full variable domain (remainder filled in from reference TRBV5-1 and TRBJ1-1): KAGVTQTPRYLIKTRGQQVTLSCSPISGHRSVSWYQQTPGQGLQFLFEYFSETQRNKGNFPGRFSGRQFSNSRSEMNVSTLELGDSALYLCASSLTGVGEAFFGQGTRLTVV.